Shown below are 18 T cell receptor beta chains from a single sample sequenced in a study of cytomegalovirus exposure and HLA in healthy donors. Researchers ran the PCR with 60 Vbeta and 13 Jbeta primers. Method: immunoSEQ multiplex PCR; TCRdb's copy keeps in-frame clones and lacks some. The profile shows approximately 86,000 clones, about two thirds of them singletons. The sequenced sample consisted of PBMCs. The receptors stem from a man aged 55-75 years in good health and CMV-seronegative.

The rearrangement uses TRBV25-1 and TRBJ1-1, with D possibly matching TRBD1 (5 bases). The CDR3 totals 14 residues. Germline CDR1 is MGHDK and CDR2 is SYGVNS. The V end lost 5 bases, the J end lost 2 bases, and 12 bases lay between the germline ends. CDR3 loop: CASSSVGENTEAFF. The CDR3 DNA follows: TGTGCCAGCAGTTCTGTAGGGGAAAACACTGAAGCTTTCTTT.

J is TRBJ1-6 and V is TRBV2, with 8 bases identical to TRBD1. The CDR3 extends over 14 amino acids. V was clipped by 8 bases and J by 8 bases; unmatched bases: 8. CDR1 is SNHLY and CDR2 is FYNNEI in the germline V gene. The CDR3 sequence is CASPAGGRDSPLHF. CDR3 nucleotide sequence: TGTGCCAGCCCAGCAGGGGGCAGGGATTCACCCCTCCACTTT.

The V gene is TRBV19, the J gene TRBJ2-5, with D perhaps matching TRBD2 (6 bases). This CDR3 is 14 amino acids long. Germline lookup yields CDR1 LNHDA and CDR2 SQIVND (reference sequence). V was cut by 7 bases and J by 5 bases, with 17 bases left in between. The CDR3: CASTSRRGTETQYF. The CDR3 nucleotides are TGTGCCAGTACTTCTCGTCGGGGGACGGAGACCCAGTACTTC.

In its sample, this clone was seen a few times. The chain is built from TRBV5-1 and TRBJ2-2; 8 bases map to TRBD2. CDR1 SGHRS and CDR2 YFSETQ come from the germline V gene. The CDR3 length is 16 residues. V lost 0 bases, J lost 4 bases, and 5 bases stayed unmatched. The CDR3: CASSLAGGGSTGELFF. CDR3 nucleotides: TGCGCCAGCAGCTTGGCCGGGGGGGGTTCCACCGGGGAGCTGTTTTTT.

The chain combines TRBV7-2 with TRBJ1-5; TRBD1 matches at 9 bases. CDR3 length: 16 amino acids. The germline V gene has CDR1 SGHTA and CDR2 FQGNSA. V lost 0 bases and J lost 6; bases outside the gene matches: 6. In DNA form, the CDR3 reads TGTGCCAGCAGCTTAGCTTTCGGACAGGGGATTCAGCCCCAGCATTTT. This translates into CASSLAFGQGIQPQHF.

The V gene is TRBV6-4, the J gene TRBJ1-2, with TRBD1 matching 10 bases. The CDR3 contains 14 residues. Looked up from germline, CDR1 is MRHNA and CDR2 is SNTAGT. The trim removed 3 bases at V and 4 bases at J, leaving 2 bases unmatched. CDR3 bases: TGTGCCAGCAGTGAATGGGACAGGGGCTATGGCTACACCTTC. The encoded protein is CASSEWDRGYGYTF.

This sequence joins TRBV5-3 and TRBJ1-2, with D perhaps TRBD1 (5 bases). TRBV5-3 is an open reading frame whose function is uncertain. There are 13 residues in the CDR3. Deletions cut 2 bases from V and 4 bases from J, with 9 bases between. The CDR3 reads CARSFAGSYGYTF. The CDR3 region has the DNA TGTGCCAGAAGCTTTGCAGGGTCCTATGGCTACACCTTC.

The V call is TRBV15, the J call TRBJ2-3; 7 bases fit TRBD2. Germline V lookup: CDR1 LNHNV, CDR2 YYDKDF (reference sequence). V shed 2 bases, J shed 0 bases, and the junction held 8 bases outside the gene matches. The CDR3 has 17 amino acids. The CDR3 DNA reads as TGTGCCACCAGCAGAAGCCCTAGCGGAACTAGCACAGATACGCAGTATTTT. Amino acid sequence: CATSRSPSGTSTDTQYF.

This clone was found once. The chain has TRBV9 and TRBJ2-2; TRBD1 aligns across 9 bases. The ends lost 4 bases at V and 7 bases at J; junction bases unmatched: 5. The germline V gene encodes CDR1 SGDLS and CDR2 YYNGEE. The CDR3 sequence is 14 residues long. The DNA of the CDR3 is TGTGCCAGCAGCCCCGGGACAGGGAACGGGGAGCTGTTTTTT. As protein: CASSPGTGNGELFF.

The chain links TRBV28 to TRBJ2-3; 10 bases match TRBD2. Per germline, CDR1 MDHEN and CDR2 SYDVKM. The CDR3 covers 15 residues. V dropped 3 bases and J dropped 8; count of bases not matched to a gene: 8. The CDR3 DNA sequence: TGTGCCAGCAGTTTCTCCCTAGCGGGAGTCCGTACGCAGTATTTT. Encoded protein: CASSFSLAGVRTQYF.

The V call is TRBV29-1, the J call TRBJ2-1; 14 nucleotides agree with TRBD2. J lost 4 bases, V lost 0 bases, and 2 bases had no gene match. Germline CDR1 reads SQVTM; CDR2 reads ANQGSEA. This CDR3 comprises 16 residues. Here the CDR3 reads CSVEDGTSGSYNEQFF. The CDR3 bases are TGCAGCGTTGAAGATGGGACTAGCGGGAGTTACAATGAGCAGTTCTTC.

This chain joins TRBV6-5 and TRBJ2-5; no clear D. Trimming removed 1 base from V and 4 bases from J, with 7 bases in between. The V gene's germline CDR1 is MNHEY and CDR2 SVGAGI. This CDR3 spans 13 amino acids. The CDR3: CASSYYRAETQYF. In DNA, the CDR3 is TGTGCCAGCAGTTACTACAGAGCAGAGACCCAGTACTTC.

The chain links TRBV4-2 to TRBJ2-1; weak D call: TRBD2 (5 bases). CDR1 is LGHNA and CDR2 is YNFKEQ in the germline V gene. The CDR3 sequence is 17 residues long. The V end was cut by 0 bases, the J end by 0 bases, with 12 bases between. The CDR3 reads CASSQDGGTNSYNEQFF. The CDR3 DNA reads TGTGCCAGCAGCCAAGATGGAGGAACTAACTCCTACAATGAGCAGTTCTTC.

The table lists this clone with a few counts. The chain couples TRBV6-5 to TRBJ2-5, with a possible D match to TRBD2 (6 bases). V was trimmed by 6 bases and J by 3 bases, leaving 14 bases between them. The length of the CDR3 is 14 residues. Germline CDR1 is MNHEY and CDR2 is SVGAGI. The CDR3 is CASRASVGKETQYF. DNA of the CDR3: TGTGCCAGCAGGGCTAGCGTTGGGAAAGAGACCCAGTACTTC.

The chain couples TRBV7-6 to TRBJ2-3; 10 nucleotides match TRBD1. V shed 5 bases, J shed 3 bases, and the junction held 11 bases outside the gene matches. The length of the CDR3 is 17 residues. Germline CDR1 is SGHVS and CDR2 is FNYEAQ. The CDR3 DNA reads TGTGCCAGCAGCAAAGCGGCAGGGACAGGGGCTACAGATACGCAGTATTTT. This gives the protein CASSKAAGTGATDTQYF.

The chain is built from TRBV11-2 and TRBJ2-7, with a tentative D call TRBD2 (5 bases). This CDR3 spans 17 amino acids. V was shortened by 0 bases and J by 5 bases, with 20 bases between the two germline ends. Looked up from germline, CDR1 is SGHAT and CDR2 is FQNNGV. CDR3 amino acids: CASSLDIGDRRADEQYF. The CDR3 DNA follows: TGTGCCAGCAGCTTAGATATCGGGGATCGTCGGGCGGACGAGCAGTACTTC. Full variable domain (missing parts from reference TRBV11-2 and TRBJ2-7): EAGVAQSPRYKIIEKRQSVAFWCNPISGHATLYWYQQILGQGPKLLIQFQNNGVVDDSQLPKDRFSAERLKGVDSTLKIQPAKLEDSAVYLCASSLDIGDRRADEQYFGPGTRLTVT.

This clone was detected only a few times. V gene TRBV7-9 combines with J gene TRBJ1-2, with a weak D call TRBD1 (5 bases). The germline V and J ends were trimmed by 5 bases and 8 bases, with 15 bases remaining between them. CDR3 length equals 13 residues. In germline, CDR1 is SEHNR, CDR2 FQNEAQ (reference sequence). The CDR3 DNA sequence: TGTGCCAGCAGCCCGGGACTGCCGGCGGGCTACACCTTC. This sequence encodes CASSPGLPAGYTF.

This clone was detected only once. The chain employs TRBV27 and TRBJ1-6; D unresolved. Germline V CDR1 and CDR2: MNHEY, SMNVEV (reference sequence). With 3 bases removed from V and 7 bases from J, the gap between germline ends came to 10 bases. The CDR3 has 14 amino acids. CDR3 amino acids: CASSFEFRNSPLHF. The CDR3 DNA reads as TGTGCCAGCAGTTTTGAGTTCCGAAATTCACCCCTCCACTTT.